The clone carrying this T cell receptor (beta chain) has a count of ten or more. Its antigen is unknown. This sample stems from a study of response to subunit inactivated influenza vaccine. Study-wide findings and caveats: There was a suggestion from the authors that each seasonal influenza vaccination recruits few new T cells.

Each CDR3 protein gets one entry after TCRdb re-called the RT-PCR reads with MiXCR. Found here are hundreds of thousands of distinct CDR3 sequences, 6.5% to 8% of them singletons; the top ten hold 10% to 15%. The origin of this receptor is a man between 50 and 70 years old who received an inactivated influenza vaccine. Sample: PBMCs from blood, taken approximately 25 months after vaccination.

The CDR3 nucleotides are TGCAGTGCGCCCCGGCCCCAAGAGACCCAGTACTTC. It is translated as CSAPRPQETQYF. The chain uses TRBV20-1 and TRBJ2-5; D is unclear. Germline lookup yields CDR1 DFQATT and CDR2 SNEGSKA (reference sequence). This CDR3 spans 12 amino acids. With 6 bases removed from V and 1 base from J, the gap between germline ends came to 9 bases.